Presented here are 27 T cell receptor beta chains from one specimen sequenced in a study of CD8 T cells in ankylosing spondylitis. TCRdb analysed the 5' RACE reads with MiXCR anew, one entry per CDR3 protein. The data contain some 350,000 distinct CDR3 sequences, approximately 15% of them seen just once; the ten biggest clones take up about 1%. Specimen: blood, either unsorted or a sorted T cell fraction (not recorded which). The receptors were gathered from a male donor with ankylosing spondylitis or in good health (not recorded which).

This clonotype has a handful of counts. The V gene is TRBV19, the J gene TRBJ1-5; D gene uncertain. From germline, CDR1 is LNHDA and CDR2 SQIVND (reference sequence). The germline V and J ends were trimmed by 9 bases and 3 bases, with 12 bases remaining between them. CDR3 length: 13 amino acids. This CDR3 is CASHREFNQPQHF. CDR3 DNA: TGTGCCAGCCACCGGGAGTTCAATCAGCCCCAGCATTTT.

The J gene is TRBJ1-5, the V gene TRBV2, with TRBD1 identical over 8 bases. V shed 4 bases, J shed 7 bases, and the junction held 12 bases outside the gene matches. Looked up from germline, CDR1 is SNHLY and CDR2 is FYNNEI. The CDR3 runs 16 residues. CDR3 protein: CASSGRLDRADQPQHF. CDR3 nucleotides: TGTGCCAGCAGTGGCCGACTGGACAGGGCGGACCAGCCCCAGCATTTT.

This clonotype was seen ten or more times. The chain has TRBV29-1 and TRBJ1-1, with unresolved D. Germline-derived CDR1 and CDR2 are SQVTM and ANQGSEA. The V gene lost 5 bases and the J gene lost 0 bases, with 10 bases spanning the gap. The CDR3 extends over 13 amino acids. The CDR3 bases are TGCAGCGTTCTCTTTGAATTGAACACTGAAGCTTTCTTT. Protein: CSVLFELNTEAFF.

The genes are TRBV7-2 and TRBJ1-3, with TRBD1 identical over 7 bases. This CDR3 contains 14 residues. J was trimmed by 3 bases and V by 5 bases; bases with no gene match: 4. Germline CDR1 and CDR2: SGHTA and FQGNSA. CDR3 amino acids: CASSPGTDGNTIYF. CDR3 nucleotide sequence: TGTGCCAGCAGCCCCGGGACAGATGGAAACACCATATATTTT. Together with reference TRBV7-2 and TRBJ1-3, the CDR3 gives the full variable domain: GAGVSQSPSNKVTEKGKDVELRCDPISGHTALYWYRQSLGQGLEFLIYFQGNSAPDKSGLPSDRFSAERTGGSVSTLTIQRTQQEDSAVYLCASSPGTDGNTIYFGEGSWLTVV.

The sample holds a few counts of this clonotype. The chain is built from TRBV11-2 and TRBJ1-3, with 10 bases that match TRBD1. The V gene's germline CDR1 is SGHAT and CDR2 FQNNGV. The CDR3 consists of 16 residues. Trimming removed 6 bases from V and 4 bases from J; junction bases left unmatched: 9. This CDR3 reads CASRKPGQGDGNTIYF. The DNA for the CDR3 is TGTGCCAGCAGGAAACCTGGACAGGGGGACGGAAACACCATATATTTT.

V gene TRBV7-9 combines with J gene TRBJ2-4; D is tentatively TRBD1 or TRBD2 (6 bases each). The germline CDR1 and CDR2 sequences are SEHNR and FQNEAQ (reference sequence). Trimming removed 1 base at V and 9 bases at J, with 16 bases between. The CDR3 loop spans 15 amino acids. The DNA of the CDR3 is TGTGCCAGCAGCTTAGTGACGGGGGCAGGGAGCATTCAGTACTTC. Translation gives CASSLVTGAGSIQYF.

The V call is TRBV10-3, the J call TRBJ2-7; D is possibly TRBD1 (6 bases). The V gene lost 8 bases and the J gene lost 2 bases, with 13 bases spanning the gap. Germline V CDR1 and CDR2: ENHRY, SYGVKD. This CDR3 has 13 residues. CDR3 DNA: TGTGCCATCGCGACAGGAGGCCCCTACGAGCAGTACTTC. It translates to CAIATGGPYEQYF.

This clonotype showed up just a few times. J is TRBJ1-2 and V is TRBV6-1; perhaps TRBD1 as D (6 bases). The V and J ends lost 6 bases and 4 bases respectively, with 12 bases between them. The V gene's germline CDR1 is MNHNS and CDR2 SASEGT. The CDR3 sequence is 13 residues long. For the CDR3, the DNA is TGTGCCAGCAGAAAACAGGGAGGCTATGGCTACACCTTC. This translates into CASRKQGGYGYTF.

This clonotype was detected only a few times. The CDR3 region is CSVVVGELNYGYTF. CDR3 in DNA: TGCAGCGTTGTAGTAGGAGAACTTAACTATGGCTACACCTTC. V is TRBV29-1 and J is TRBJ1-2; no clear D gene. Between the trimmed V and J ends, which lost 4 bases and 1 base, there was a span of 13 bases. The CDR3 extends over 14 amino acids. The germline V gene encodes CDR1 SQVTM and CDR2 ANQGSEA.

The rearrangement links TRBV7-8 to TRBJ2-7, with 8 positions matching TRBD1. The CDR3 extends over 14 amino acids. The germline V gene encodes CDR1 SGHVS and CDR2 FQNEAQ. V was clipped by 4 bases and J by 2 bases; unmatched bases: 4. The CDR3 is CASSSQGQAYEQYF. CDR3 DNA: TGTGCCAGCAGCTCCCAGGGACAGGCCTACGAGCAGTACTTC. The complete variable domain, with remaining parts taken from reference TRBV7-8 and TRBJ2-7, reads GAGVSQSPRYKVAKRGQDVALRCDPISGHVSLFWYQQALGQGPEFLTYFQNEAQLDKSGLPSDRFFAERPEGSVSTLKIQRTQQEDSAVYLCASSSQGQAYEQYFGPGTRLTVT.

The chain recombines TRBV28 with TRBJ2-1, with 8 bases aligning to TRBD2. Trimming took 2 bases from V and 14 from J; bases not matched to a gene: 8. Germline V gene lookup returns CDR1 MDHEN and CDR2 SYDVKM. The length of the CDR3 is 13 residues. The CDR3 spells CASSLTSGSKKFF. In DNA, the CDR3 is TGTGCCAGCAGTTTAACCAGCGGGAGTAAAAAGTTCTTC.

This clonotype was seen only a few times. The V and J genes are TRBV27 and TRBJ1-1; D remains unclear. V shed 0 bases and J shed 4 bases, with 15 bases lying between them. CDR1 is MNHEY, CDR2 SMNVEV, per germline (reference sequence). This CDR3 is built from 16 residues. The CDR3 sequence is CASSLSRLEGGTEAFF. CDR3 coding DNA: TGTGCCAGCAGTTTATCGCGGTTGGAAGGAGGCACTGAAGCTTTCTTT.

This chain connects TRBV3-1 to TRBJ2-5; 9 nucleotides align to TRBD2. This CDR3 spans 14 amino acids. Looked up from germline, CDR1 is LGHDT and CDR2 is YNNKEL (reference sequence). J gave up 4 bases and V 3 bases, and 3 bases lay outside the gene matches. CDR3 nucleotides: TGTGCCAGCAGCCACCGTAGCGGGGGAGAGACCCAGTACTTC. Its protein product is CASSHRSGGETQYF.

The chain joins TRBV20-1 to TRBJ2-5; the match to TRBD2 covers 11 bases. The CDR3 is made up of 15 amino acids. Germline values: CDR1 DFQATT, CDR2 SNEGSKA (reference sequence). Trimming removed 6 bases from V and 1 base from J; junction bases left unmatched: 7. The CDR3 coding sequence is TGCAGTGCCTATGGGACTAGCGGAGCCCAAGAGACCCAGTACTTC. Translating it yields CSAYGTSGAQETQYF.

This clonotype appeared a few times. The chain's CDR3 is CASTSRGLPGETQYF. Here the CDR3 DNA reads TGTGCCAGCACCTCTAGAGGGCTTCCCGGCGAGACCCAGTACTTC. The gene calls are TRBV7-2 and TRBJ2-5, with D possibly being TRBD2 (5 bases). The CDR3 contains 15 residues. The V gene lost 7 bases and the J gene lost 5 bases, with 20 bases spanning the gap. CDR1 is SGHTA and CDR2 is FQGNSA in the germline V gene.

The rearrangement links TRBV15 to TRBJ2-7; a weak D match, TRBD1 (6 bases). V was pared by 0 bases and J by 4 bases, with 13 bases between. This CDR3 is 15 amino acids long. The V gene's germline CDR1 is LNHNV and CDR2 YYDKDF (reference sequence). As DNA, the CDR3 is TGTGCCACCAGCAGAGATAAGGGGGTGGGATACGAGCAGTACTTC. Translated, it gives CATSRDKGVGYEQYF.

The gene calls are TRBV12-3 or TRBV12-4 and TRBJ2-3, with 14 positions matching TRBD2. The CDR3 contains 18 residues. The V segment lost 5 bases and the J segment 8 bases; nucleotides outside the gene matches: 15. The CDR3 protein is CASSLRSGTSGRTVTQYF. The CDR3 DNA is TGTGCCAGCAGTCTCCGATCCGGGACTAGCGGGAGAACGGTTACGCAGTATTTT.

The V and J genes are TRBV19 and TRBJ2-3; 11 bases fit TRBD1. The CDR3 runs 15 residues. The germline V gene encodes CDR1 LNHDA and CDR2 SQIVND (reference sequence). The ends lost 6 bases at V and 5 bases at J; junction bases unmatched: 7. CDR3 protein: CASSSGTGGVDTQYF. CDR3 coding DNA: TGTGCCAGTAGCTCCGGGACAGGGGGAGTAGATACGCAGTATTTT.

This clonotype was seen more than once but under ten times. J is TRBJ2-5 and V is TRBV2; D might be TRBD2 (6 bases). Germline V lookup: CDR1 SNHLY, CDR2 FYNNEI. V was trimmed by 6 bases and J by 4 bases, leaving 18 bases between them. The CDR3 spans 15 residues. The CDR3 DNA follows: TGTGCCAGCAGCCCTCCCGGAGGGGTGGCAGAGACCCAGTACTTC. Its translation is CASSPPGGVAETQYF.

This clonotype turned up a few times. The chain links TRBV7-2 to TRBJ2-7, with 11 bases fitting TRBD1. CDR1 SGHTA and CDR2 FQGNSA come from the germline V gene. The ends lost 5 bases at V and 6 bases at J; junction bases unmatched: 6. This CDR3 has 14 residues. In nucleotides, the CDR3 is TGTGCCAGCAGCCCGGACAGGGGGCCGTCCGAGCAGTACTTC. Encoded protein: CASSPDRGPSEQYF.

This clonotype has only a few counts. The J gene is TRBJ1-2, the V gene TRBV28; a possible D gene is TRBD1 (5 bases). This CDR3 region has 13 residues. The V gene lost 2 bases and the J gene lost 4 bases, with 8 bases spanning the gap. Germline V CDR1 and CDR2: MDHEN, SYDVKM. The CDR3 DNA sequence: TGTGCCAGCAGTTTACCAGGGCTCTATGGCTACACCTTC. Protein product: CASSLPGLYGYTF.

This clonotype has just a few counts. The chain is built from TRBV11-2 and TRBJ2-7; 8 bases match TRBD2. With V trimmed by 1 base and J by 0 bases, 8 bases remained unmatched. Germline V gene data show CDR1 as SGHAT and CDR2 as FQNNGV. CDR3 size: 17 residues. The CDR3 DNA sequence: TGTGCCAGCAGCTTAGCTTCTAGCGGGCTGAGCTCCTACGAGCAGTACTTC. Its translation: CASSLASSGLSSYEQYF.

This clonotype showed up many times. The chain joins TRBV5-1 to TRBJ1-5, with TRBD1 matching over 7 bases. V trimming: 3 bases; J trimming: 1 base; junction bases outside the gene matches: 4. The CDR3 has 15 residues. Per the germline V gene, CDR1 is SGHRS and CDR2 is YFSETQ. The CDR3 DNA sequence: TGCGCCAGCAGCTACACAGGGGACAGCAATCAGCCCCAGCATTTT. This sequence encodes CASSYTGDSNQPQHF.

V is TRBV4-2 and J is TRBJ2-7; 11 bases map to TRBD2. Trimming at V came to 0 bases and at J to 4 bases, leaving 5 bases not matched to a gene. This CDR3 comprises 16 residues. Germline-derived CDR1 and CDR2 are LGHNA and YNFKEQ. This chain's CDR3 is CASSQDTSGRGYEQYF. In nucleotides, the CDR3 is TGTGCCAGCAGCCAAGATACTAGCGGGAGAGGGTACGAGCAGTACTTC.

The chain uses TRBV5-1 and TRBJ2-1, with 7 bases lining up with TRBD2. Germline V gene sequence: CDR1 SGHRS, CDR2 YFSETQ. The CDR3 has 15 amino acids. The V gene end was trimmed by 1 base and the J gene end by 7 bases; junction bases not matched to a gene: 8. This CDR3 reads CASSLFGGSSNEQFF. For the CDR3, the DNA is TGCGCCAGCAGCTTGTTTGGCGGGAGCTCGAATGAGCAGTTCTTC.

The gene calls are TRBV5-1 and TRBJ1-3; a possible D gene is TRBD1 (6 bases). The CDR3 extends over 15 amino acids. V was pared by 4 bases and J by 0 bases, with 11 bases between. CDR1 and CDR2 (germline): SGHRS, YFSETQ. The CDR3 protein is CASSDQTGSGNTIYF. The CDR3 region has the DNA TGCGCCAGCAGCGATCAGACAGGCTCTGGAAACACCATATATTTT.

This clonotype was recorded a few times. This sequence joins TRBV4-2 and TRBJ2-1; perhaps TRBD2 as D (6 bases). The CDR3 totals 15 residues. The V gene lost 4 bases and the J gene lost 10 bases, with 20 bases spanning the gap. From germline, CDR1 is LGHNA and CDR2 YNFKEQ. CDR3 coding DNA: TGTGCCAGCAGCCTGATAGCCGGAGGGATAGGCGAGCAGTTCTTC. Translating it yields CASSLIAGGIGEQFF.